This TCR beta chain was identified during a study of somatic mutations in cytotoxic T cells in rheumatoid arthritis. Study overall: It was right after diagnosis, before any treatment, that patient blood (about 31 ml EDTA) was drawn. The study's findings and limits: Rheumatoid arthritis patients showed slight TRBV07 underrepresentation, unadjusted for multiple comparisons.

The V end lost 0 bases, the J end lost 2 bases, and 14 bases lay between the germline ends. CDR3 size: 17 residues. Germline V lookup: CDR1 PRHDT, CDR2 FYEKMQ (reference sequence). As for this clone: Its specificity is not known.

TCRdb keeps only in-frame clones here, not all; method: immunoSEQ multiplex PCR. The top ten hold roughly 15% of the sample, which has 7,000 or so clones, 87% seen once. The chain employs TRBV13 and TRBJ2-1, with D maybe TRBD2 (6 bases). The TCR was taken from a man aged 35 to 55 with rheumatoid arthritis. Specimen: CD8+ T cells sorted from blood. The DNA of the CDR3 is TGTGCCAGCAGCTTAGGCCTTTCGGACTATGCCTACAATGAGCAGTTCTTC. It yields the protein CASSLGLSDYAYNEQFF. The full variable domain, completed using reference TRBV13 and TRBJ2-1, is AAGVIQSPRHLIKEKRETATLKCYPIPRHDTVYWYQQGPGQDPQFLISFYEKMQSDKGSIPDRFSAQQFSDYHSELNMSSLELGDSALYFCASSLGLSDYAYNEQFFGPGTRLTVL.